This T cell receptor (beta chain) was identified during a study of cytomegalovirus exposure and HLA in healthy donors. This PCR relied on a set of 60 Vbeta primers and 13 Jbeta primers. Assay: immunoSEQ multiplex PCR; the TCRdb copy retains only in-frame clones and omits some. This table holds nearly 110,000 clones, 75% found once. The germline gives CDR1 SGHRS, CDR2 YFSETQ. CDR3 length: 12 amino acids. Trimming removed 2 bases at V and 5 bases at J, with 8 bases between. The sample consisted of PBMCs. The sequence was collected from a male donor in good health and CMV-seropositive. The J gene is TRBJ2-7, the V gene TRBV5-1; D is ambiguous. The CDR3 region is CASSFVSDEQYF. The CDR3 DNA sequence: TGCGCCAGCAGCTTTGTGTCGGACGAGCAGTACTTC. The entire variable domain, with the rest obtained from reference TRBV5-1 and TRBJ2-7, is as follows: KAGVTQTPRYLIKTRGQQVTLSCSPISGHRSVSWYQQTPGQGLQFLFEYFSETQRNKGNFPGRFSGRQFSNSRSEMNVSTLELGDSALYLCASSFVSDEQYFGPGTRLTVT.